This passage covers 24 T cell receptor beta chains from one sample sequenced in a study of blood T cell repertoires in COVID-19. Produced via immunoSEQ multiplex PCR; TCRdb's table is partial and in-frame only. The profile shows approximately 62,000 clones, roughly 72% of them singletons. The specimen was peripheral blood. The receptors stem from a woman between 50 and 59 years old with active or convalescent COVID-19.

The V call is TRBV10-1, the J call TRBJ1-4; D is possibly TRBD1 (6 bases). The CDR3 runs 14 residues. CDR1 is WNHNN, CDR2 SYGVQD, per germline (reference sequence). Trimming shortened V by 9 bases and J by 8 bases, and 19 bases separated the two germline ends. For the CDR3, the DNA is TGCGCCAGGGGCTTAGCGGGGGGCGAGGAAAAACTGTTTTTT. Amino acids: CARGLAGGEEKLFF.

The chain employs TRBV18 and TRBJ2-3, with a possible D match to TRBD2 (6 bases). The germline gives CDR1 KGHSH, CDR2 LQKENI. CDR3 size: 15 residues. V lost 2 bases and J 4 bases, leaving 13 bases between the germline ends. CDR3 in DNA: TGTGCCAGCTCACCATCGCAGGGAGGTCCAGATACGCAGTATTTT. It encodes CASSPSQGGPDTQYF.

CDR3 protein: CASSYYRANYGYTF. Written as DNA, the CDR3 is TGTGCCAGCAGTTATTACAGGGCGAACTATGGCTACACCTTC. The rearrangement joins TRBV6-2 or TRBV6-3 to TRBJ1-2, with D possibly being TRBD1 (6 bases). Germline V CDR1 and CDR2: MNHEY, SVGEGT. V was pared by 3 bases and J by 2 bases, with 10 bases between. The CDR3 length is 14 residues.

V gene TRBV6-1 combines with J gene TRBJ2-3, with TRBD2 identical over 7 bases. The V gene's germline CDR1 is MNHNS and CDR2 SASEGT. The CDR3 is 15 amino acids. The J segment lost 0 bases and the V segment lost 0 bases, leaving 0 bases of the junction unmatched. In DNA, the CDR3 is TGTGCCAGCAGTGAAGCTAGCGGGAGCACAGATACGCAGTATTTT. Residues: CASSEASGSTDTQYF.

Only a few counts were recorded for this clone. The chain links TRBV12-3 or TRBV12-4 to TRBJ1-2, with D unclear. This CDR3 contains 11 residues. Trimming took 7 bases from V and 10 from J, leaving 13 bases between them. DNA for the CDR3: TGTGCCAGCAACCGACGGGATGCCTACACCTTC. The encoded protein is CASNRRDAYTF.

The rearrangement joins TRBV6-5 to TRBJ1-1, with 11 nucleotides matching TRBD1. V lost 7 bases to trimming and J lost 1 base; unmatched junction nucleotides: 5. Germline CDR1 MNHEY, CDR2 SVGAGI. The CDR3 length is 15 residues. CDR3 in DNA: TGTGCCAGCACCTTCGGACAGGGGGCGAACACTGAAGCTTTCTTT. Translating gives CASTFGQGANTEAFF.

The chain combines TRBV5-4 with TRBJ2-6; the D gene is possibly TRBD1 (6 bases). CDR1 is SGHNT and CDR2 is YYREEE in the germline V gene (reference sequence). The CDR3 consists of 18 residues. The V and J ends lost 0 bases and 1 base respectively, with 14 bases between them. The CDR3 region has the DNA TGTGCCAGCAGCTTGGATGGAACAGGGCGATCTGGGGCCAACGTCCTGACTTTC. It yields the protein CASSLDGTGRSGANVLTF.

V and J are TRBV18 and TRBJ1-6, with TRBD1 as a possible D gene (5 bases). Trimming shortened V by 3 bases and J by 7 bases, and 13 bases separated the two germline ends. There are 15 residues in the CDR3. Germline assignment: CDR1 KGHSH and CDR2 LQKENI. The CDR3 loop reads CASSPIDSWNSPLHF. The CDR3 bases are TGTGCCAGCTCACCTATTGACAGTTGGAATTCACCCCTCCACTTT.

This chain uses TRBV4-1 with TRBJ2-7, with TRBD2 matching 12 bases. V shed 0 bases, J shed 4 bases, and the junction held 4 bases outside the gene matches. The CDR3 loop spans 16 amino acids. Germline V lookup: CDR1 MGHRA, CDR2 YSYEKL. The CDR3 loop is CASSQELLAGGYEQYF. CDR3 nucleotide sequence: TGCGCCAGCAGCCAAGAATTACTAGCGGGGGGTTACGAGCAGTACTTC.

The CDR3 bases are TGTGCCAGCAGTTACGCGGACAGTCCCCGGGGCGAGCAGTTCTTC. Translating it yields CASSYADSPRGEQFF. J is TRBJ2-1 and V is TRBV6-5; D might be TRBD1 (6 bases). V was pared by 2 bases and J by 10 bases, with 18 bases between. The CDR3 is 15 amino acids. From germline, CDR1 is MNHEY and CDR2 SVGAGI.

The gene calls are TRBV28 and TRBJ1-1; D is perhaps TRBD1 (6 bases). This CDR3 contains 15 residues. Germline V lookup: CDR1 MDHEN, CDR2 SYDVKM. V was cut by 7 bases and J by 2 bases, with 17 bases left in between. The CDR3 DNA reads as TGTGCCAGCACCCCCGCAGGGGCAACCAACACTGAAGCTTTCTTT. It is translated as CASTPAGATNTEAFF.

The chain uses TRBV4-3 and TRBJ2-7; maybe TRBD1 (6 bases). Trimming shortened V by 3 bases and J by 0 bases, and 9 bases separated the two germline ends. The CDR3 is 14 residues long. Looked up from germline, CDR1 is LGHNA and CDR2 is YSLEER. CDR3 sequence reads: CASSHWDNSYEQYF. CDR3 DNA sequence: TGCGCCAGCAGCCATTGGGACAACTCCTACGAGCAGTACTTC.

The rearrangement joins TRBV9 to TRBJ2-1, with TRBD2 identical over 8 bases. This CDR3 region has 16 residues. With 4 bases clipped from V and 7 bases from J, the junction kept 13 bases outside the gene matches. CDR1 and CDR2 (germline): SGDLS, YYNGEE. The CDR3 nucleotides are TGTGCCAGCAGCCTCGGAACTAGCGGTGGAAGGAATGAGCAGTTCTTC. The encoded protein is CASSLGTSGGRNEQFF.

CDR3 protein: CASSPGGQGREKLFF. The CDR3 coding sequence is TGCGCCAGCAGCCCCGGGGGACAGGGGCGTGAAAAACTGTTTTTT. The chain joins TRBV5-1 to TRBJ1-4, with 10 bases that match TRBD1. This CDR3 comprises 15 residues. V gave up 4 bases and J gave up 7 bases; unmatched junction bases: 7. The germline CDR1 and CDR2 sequences are SGHRS and YFSETQ.

The V and J genes are TRBV19 and TRBJ1-3; D call uncertain. With 5 bases removed from V and 2 bases from J, the gap between germline ends came to 13 bases. The germline CDR1 and CDR2 sequences are LNHDA and SQIVND (reference sequence). The CDR3 sequence is 15 residues long. CDR3 DNA sequence: TGTGCCAGTAGTCTGAGGCCCAGCGCTGGAAACACCATATATTTT. This gives the protein CASSLRPSAGNTIYF.

This chain uses TRBV7-2 with TRBJ2-5; TRBD2 might be the D (6 bases). Germline CDR1 SGHTA, CDR2 FQGNSA. V lost 5 bases to trimming and J lost 2 bases, with 15 bases between them. The CDR3 is made up of 15 amino acids. Here the CDR3 DNA reads TGTGCCAGCAGCCCCCGACTAGAAAGGCAAGAGACCCAGTACTTC. It codes for CASSPRLERQETQYF.

The CDR3 DNA is TGTGCCAGCAGCGGACCACGGGTGCGGGACGAGCAGTACTTC. It is translated as CASSGPRVRDEQYF. The V call is TRBV7-2, the J call TRBJ2-7, with D possibly matching TRBD2 (5 bases). The CDR3 is 14 amino acids. CDR1 SGHTA and CDR2 FQGNSA come from the germline V gene. The ends were cut back, 5 bases at V and 5 bases at J, with 16 bases in the middle.

The chain uses TRBV6-5 and TRBJ2-7, with TRBD2 identical over 8 bases. The CDR3 consists of 15 residues. Losses at the gene ends were 2 bases for V and 1 base for J; bases not matched to a gene: 4. Germline CDR1 is MNHEY and CDR2 is SVGAGI. The CDR3 DNA reads as TGTGCCAGCAGTTACATCAGCGGGAGATCCTACGAGCAGTACTTC. As protein: CASSYISGRSYEQYF.

The rearrangement uses TRBV19 and TRBJ1-2; D possibly corresponds to TRBD1 (6 bases). Germline assignment: CDR1 LNHDA and CDR2 SQIVND (reference sequence). The CDR3 covers 13 residues. Trimming took off 7 bases at V and 2 bases at J, with 11 bases between the two ends. CDR3 sequence reads: CASTPTGNYGYTF. The CDR3 DNA reads TGTGCCAGTACCCCAACAGGGAACTATGGCTACACCTTC.

The chain carries TRBV2 and TRBJ1-1; 7 bases agree with TRBD1. V gave up 8 bases and J gave up 1 base; unmatched junction bases: 10. The V gene's germline CDR1 is SNHLY and CDR2 FYNNEI. This CDR3 contains 15 residues. The CDR3 reads CASLLPGTANTEAFF. CDR3 bases: TGTGCCAGCCTTCTTCCAGGGACAGCGAACACTGAAGCTTTCTTT.

The V call is TRBV2, the J call TRBJ1-5, with D perhaps TRBD1 (5 bases). Germline values: CDR1 SNHLY, CDR2 FYNNEI. Trimming left V 4 bases short and J 4 bases short, with 8 bases between. This CDR3 region has 13 residues. The CDR3 DNA reads TGTGCCAGCAGTGGGACACTAAATCAGCCCCAGCATTTT. It yields the protein CASSGTLNQPQHF.

This chain uses TRBV12-5 with TRBJ1-5; D perhaps matches TRBD1 (5 bases). V dropped 3 bases and J dropped 4 bases, with 7 bases sitting between them. Germline loops: CDR1 LGHNT, CDR2 FRNRAP. This CDR3 contains 13 residues. This CDR3 reads CASGFGGNQPQHF. The CDR3 DNA reads as TGTGCTAGTGGTTTCGGGGGAAATCAGCCCCAGCATTTT. The variable domain in full, with the rest retrieved from reference TRBV12-5 and TRBJ1-5, is DARVTQTPRHKVTEMGQEVTMRCQPILGHNTVFWYRQTMMQGLELLAYFRNRAPLDDSGMPKDRFSAEMPDATLATLKIQPSEPRDSAVYFCASGFGGNQPQHFGDGTRLSIL.

The V call is TRBV11-2, the J call TRBJ1-4, with D possibly TRBD1 on 5 matching bases. This CDR3 comprises 15 residues. Germline V gene sequence: CDR1 SGHAT, CDR2 FQNNGV. The V gene lost 6 bases and the J gene lost 8 bases, with 19 bases spanning the gap. For the CDR3, the DNA is TGTGCCAGCAGTCCACTACCGGCCCAGGGCGAAAAACTGTTTTTT. This translates into CASSPLPAQGEKLFF.

The chain recombines TRBV4-2 with TRBJ2-7, with a tentative D call TRBD2 (6 bases). The V gene's germline CDR1 is LGHNA and CDR2 YNFKEQ. This CDR3 is 16 amino acids long. Between the trimmed V and J ends, which lost 0 bases and 3 bases, there was a span of 15 bases. CDR3 bases: TGTGCCAGCAGCCAAGAGGAGGGCGGCCCCCTCTACGAGCAGTACTTC. Residues: CASSQEEGGPLYEQYF.